The 3 T cell receptor beta chains reported below all come from one sample, sequenced in a study of T cell repertoires in cytomegalovirus infection. TCRdb reanalysed the reads using MiXCR and keeps one entry per CDR3 protein. This table holds some 920,000 distinct CDR3 sequences, roughly 30% found once. These receptors are not linked to any known antigen. The sequenced sample was cultured CD8+ T cells from PBMCs, obtained from culture after CMV antigen stimulation. The receptor source for this set is a human donor in good health (CMV status not recorded). Some clones in this sample may be carry-over from other donors' samples.

The genes are TRBV2 and TRBJ2-2; D is possibly TRBD1 (6 bases). The CDR3 is made up of 14 amino acids. Germline lookup yields CDR1 SNHLY and CDR2 FYNNEI. The V and J ends lost 8 bases and 3 bases respectively, with 13 bases between them. The chain's CDR3 is CASAPDRYTGELFF. CDR3 sequence (DNA): TGTGCCAGCGCCCCTGACAGGTACACCGGGGAGCTGTTTTTT.

V is TRBV12-3 or TRBV12-4 and J is TRBJ1-2, with D unclear. The V and J ends lost 5 bases and 3 bases respectively, with 16 bases between them. The CDR3 is 15 amino acids. The CDR3 is CASSPLQTTHYGYTF. The CDR3 coding sequence is TGTGCCAGCAGTCCCCTCCAAACCACCCACTATGGCTACACCTTC.

The rearrangement uses TRBV19 and TRBJ1-2; D is perhaps TRBD1 (5 bases). V gave up 6 bases and J gave up 8 bases, with 19 bases separating them. The length of the CDR3 is 14 residues. Germline V gene data show CDR1 as LNHDA and CDR2 as SQIVND (reference sequence). The CDR3 loop reads CASRTDSPVFGYTF. DNA for the CDR3: TGTGCCAGTAGAACCGACAGCCCCGTGTTCGGCTACACCTTC.